Listed below are T cell receptor beta chains from one sample, sequenced in a study of T cells in Graves' hyperthyroidism and ophthalmopathy. TCRdb reprocessed the multiplex PCR reads via MiXCR and lists one record per CDR3 protein. This sample has a few hundred thousand distinct CDR3 sequences, with approximately 44% found just once. Sequenced input: peripheral blood or thyroid tissue (not recorded which). The receptors were gathered from a woman aged 18 to 35 with Graves' hyperthyroidism. CDR3s leave out the opening cysteine and the closing phenylalanine or tryptophan. A D gene is named only where the DNA matches it firmly.

J gene,V gene,D gene,CDR3 length,CDR3 protein
TRBJ1-2,TRBV13,-,13,ASSAHRVDLYGYT
TRBJ1-2,TRBV15,TRBD1,10,ATSIPGQGTT
TRBJ2-2,TRBV20-1,-,12,SARRDGGPGELF
TRBJ2-7,TRBV12-3/TRBV12-4,-,11,ASSPRFGQEQY
TRBJ2-1,TRBV6-6,-,10,ASSYLEDEQF
TRBJ2-5,TRBV2,TRBD1,13,ASRPTGVRRETQY
-,TRBV24-1,TRBD2,15,ATSDHRTSGANNEQF
TRBJ2-7,TRBV20-1,TRBD1,10,SARGDRDEQY
TRBJ1-1,TRBV6-5,TRBD1,10,ASKDRFTEAF
TRBJ2-2,TRBV7-8,TRBD1,14,ASSSRQGANTGELF
TRBJ1-5,TRBV12-3/TRBV12-4,-,11,ASSLEGRGPQH
TRBJ1-1,TRBV5-1,TRBD1,13,ASSLRDRGSTEAF
TRBJ1-1,TRBV6-2/TRBV6-3,-,10,ASGVHLYEAF
TRBJ2-2,TRBV19,-,11,ASTGDMTGELF
TRBJ2-5,TRBV5-5,-,11,ASSLDPDWTQY
TRBJ1-2,TRBV11-1,-,13,ASSLAGTGEHGYT
TRBJ2-7,TRBV4-1,-,13,ASSQGAVSSYEQY
TRBJ2-7,TRBV11-2,-,13,ASSLAAPILYERY
TRBJ1-2,TRBV9,TRBD1,11,ASSVDRERGNT
TRBJ1-2,TRBV12-3/TRBV12-4,TRBD1,10,ASSDREGGYT
TRBJ1-1,TRBV25-1,TRBD1,12,ASLDRVSNTEAF
TRBJ2-6,TRBV12-3/TRBV12-4,-,13,ASSPRNSGANVLT
TRBJ2-2,TRBV7-7,-,10,ASSLDRGSCF
TRBJ2-5,TRBV20-1,TRBD1,12,SASSRDRQETQY
TRBJ2-7,TRBV5-4,TRBD1,13,ASSTRDRGLDEQY
TRBJ2-3,TRBV30,-,12,AWSVTGGADTQY
TRBJ1-2,TRBV29-1,-,11,SAETTGVDGYT
TRBJ1-3,TRBV30,-,13,AWSALGVGGNTIY
TRBJ1-2,TRBV30,-,10,AWSVRGAGYT
TRBJ1-1,TRBV19,-,14,ASRGARGRSNTEAF
TRBJ2-2,TRBV7-6,TRBD1,13,ASSHDRGDTGELF
TRBJ1-5,TRBV19,-,12,ASNLGQTNQPQH
TRBJ2-7,TRBV12-3/TRBV12-4,-,12,ASSFRHLSYEQY
TRBJ2-2,TRBV19,TRBD2,14,ASSWSGRTNTGELF
TRBJ1-2,TRBV2,-,8,ASSEAGYT
TRBJ2-3,TRBV5-1,TRBD1,13,ASNTGTEYTDTQY
TRBJ2-2,TRBV11-2,-,13,ASSLIRGRSGELF
TRBJ2-7,TRBV6-5,-,12,ASSYSGAAHEQY
TRBJ2-1,TRBV12-3/TRBV12-4,TRBD2,13,ASSFSGSFYNEQF
TRBJ1-1,TRBV19,TRBD1,15,ASSISGRGLMNTEAF